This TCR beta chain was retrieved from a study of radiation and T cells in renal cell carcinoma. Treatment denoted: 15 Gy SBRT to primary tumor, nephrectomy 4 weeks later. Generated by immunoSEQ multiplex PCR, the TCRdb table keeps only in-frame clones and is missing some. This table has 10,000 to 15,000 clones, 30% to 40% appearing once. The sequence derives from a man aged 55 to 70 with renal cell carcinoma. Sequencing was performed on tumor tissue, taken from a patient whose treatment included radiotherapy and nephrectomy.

CDR3 nucleotides: TGTGCCAGCAGTTTAATGACAGGGGGCTATGGCTACACCTTC. Protein: CASSLMTGGYGYTF. V usage is TRBV6-5 and J usage is TRBJ1-2, with 9 bases lining up with TRBD1. Germline values: CDR1 MNHEY, CDR2 SVGAGI. This CDR3 contains 14 residues. After removal of 4 bases from V and 4 bases from J, the junction contained 4 bases not matched to a gene.